These T cell receptor beta chains were read from a single sample in a study of control samples from healthy donors and cancer patients. Using immunoSEQ multiplex PCR, the repertoire was profiled, and TCRdb retains in-frame clones only, with some absent. The sample has 140,000 or so clones; 89% are singletons. What was sequenced was blood. These receptors originate from a man aged 25 to 40 in good health. Both conserved end residues are part of each CDR3. D genes are given only for firm matches. Clone size is shown for a subset of rows, as once, few, many or a class of expanded clone.

D gene	V gene	clone size	J gene	CDR3 DNA	CDR3 protein
-	TRBV21-1	-	TRBJ1-5	TGTGCCAGCGCGAAACGACAGGGCCCAGCCGAAGGCAATCAGCCCCAGCATTTT	CASAKRQGPAEGNQPQHF
TRBD1	TRBV11-2	-	TRBJ2-7	TGTGCCAGCAGCTCAAGACAGGGCCGCTACGAGCAGTACTTC	CASSSRQGRYEQYF
-	TRBV9	-	TRBJ1-5	TGTGCCAGCAGCGTAGCGGTTAGCGGGCAGCCCCAGCATTTT	CASSVAVSGQPQHF
-	TRBV5-1	-	TRBJ1-2	TGCGCCAGCAGCCCGGAAGGGGGGCCCTATGGCTACACCTTC	CASSPEGGPYGYTF
-	TRBV6-2/TRBV6-3	-	TRBJ2-3	TGTGCCAGCAGTGCTAGGATTAGTGCGCAGTATTTT	CASSARISAQYF
-	TRBV19	-	TRBJ2-7	TGTGCCAGTAACATACGAGGGGGGAACCCCTACGAGCAGTACTTC	CASNIRGGNPYEQYF
TRBD1	TRBV20-1	-	TRBJ2-7	TGCAGTGCTAGTAACAGGGGTTCCTACGAGCAGTACTTC	CSASNRGSYEQYF
-	TRBV3-1/TRBV3-2	-	TRBJ1-2	TGTGCCAGCAGCCAAGATAATGGCAGGATTTATGGCTACACCTTC	CASSQDNGRIYGYTF
-	TRBV5-6	-	TRBJ1-5	TGTGCCAGCAGCTTGTCTGCAGGATATCAGCCCCAGCATTTT	CASSLSAGYQPQHF
-	TRBV15	-	TRBJ1-1	TGTGCCACCAGTTTCGGGACGGAACCTGAAGCTTTCTTT	CATSFGTEPEAFF
-	TRBV19	-	TRBJ1-2	TGTGCCAGTAGTCCCCGGAAACAGGGTGCTTATGGCTACACCTTC	CASSPRKQGAYGYTF
-	TRBV4-3	-	TRBJ1-3	TGCGCCAGCAGCCAAGGACGCAGCTCTGGAAACACCATATATTTT	CASSQGRSSGNTIYF
TRBD1	TRBV19	-	TRBJ2-2	TGTGCCAGTACTAGGGACAGGCGATTCACCGGGGAGCTGTTTTTT	CASTRDRRFTGELFF
-	TRBV6-5	-	TRBJ2-7	TGTGCCAGCAGCCCCAGGGGGGAGAGCTCCTACGAGCAGTACTTC	CASSPRGESSYEQYF
TRBD1	TRBV6-4	-	TRBJ2-1	TGTGCCAGCAGTGACTCGACAGGGCACAATGAGCAGTTCTTC	CASSDSTGHNEQFF
-	TRBV6-2/TRBV6-3	-	TRBJ2-5	TGTGCCAGCAGTCGGACCGGAAAAAGGACCCAGTACTTC	CASSRTGKRTQYF
-	TRBV10-1	-	TRBJ2-5	TGCGCCACTAGCACAGAGACCCAGTACTTC	CATSTETQYF
TRBD2	TRBV5-4	-	TRBJ2-5	TGTGCCAGCAGCGTGACTAGCGGGGGGGCCGATGAGACCCAGTACTTC	CASSVTSGGADETQYF
-	TRBV27	few	TRBJ1-5	TGTGCCAGCAGTCATACTTATAGCTTGGAGCCCCAGCATTTT	CASSHTYSLEPQHF
-	TRBV6-5	-	TRBJ2-3	TGTGCCAGCAGTTACTCAGCAGATAGCACAGATACGCAGTATTTT	CASSYSADSTDTQYF
TRBD2	TRBV7-9	few	TRBJ2-1	TGTGCCAGCAGCTTAGTTAGCGGGAGGTACAATGAGCAGTTCTTC	CASSLVSGRYNEQFF
-	TRBV7-9	-	TRBJ2-7	TGTGCCAGCAGCCCGGCGGGGAGGCAGGGGATCTACGAGCAGTACTTC	CASSPAGRQGIYEQYF
TRBD1	TRBV3-1/TRBV3-2	-	TRBJ1-1	TGTGCCAGCAGCCAAGGGTACCGGGACAGTGAAGCTTTCTTT	CASSQGYRDSEAFF
-	TRBV6-1	-	TRBJ2-7	TGTGCCAGCAGTGAAACCCTGCTACTAGCCTACGAGCAGTACTTC	CASSETLLLAYEQYF
-	TRBV5-4	-	TRBJ1-2	TGTGCCAGCACGGGACGAGATGCTAACTATGGCTACACCTTC	CASTGRDANYGYTF
-	TRBV9	-	TRBJ2-4	TGTGCCAGCAGCGTCAGCCGGGAGTCCAACATTCAGTACTTC	CASSVSRESNIQYF